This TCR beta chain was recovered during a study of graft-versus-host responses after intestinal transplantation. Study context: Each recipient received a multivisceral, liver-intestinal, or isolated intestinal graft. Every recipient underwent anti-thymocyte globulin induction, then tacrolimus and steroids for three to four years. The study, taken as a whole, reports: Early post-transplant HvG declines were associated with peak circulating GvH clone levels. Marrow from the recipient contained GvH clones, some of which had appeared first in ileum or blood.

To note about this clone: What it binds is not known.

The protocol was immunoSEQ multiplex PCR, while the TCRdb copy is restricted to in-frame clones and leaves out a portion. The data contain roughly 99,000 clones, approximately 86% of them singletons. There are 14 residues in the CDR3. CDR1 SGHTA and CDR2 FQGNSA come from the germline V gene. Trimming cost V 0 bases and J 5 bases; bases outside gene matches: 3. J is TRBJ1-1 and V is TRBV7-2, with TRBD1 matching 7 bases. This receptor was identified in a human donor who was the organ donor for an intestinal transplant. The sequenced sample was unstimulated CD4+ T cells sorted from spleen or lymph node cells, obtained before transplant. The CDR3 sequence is CASSLAQGRTEAFF. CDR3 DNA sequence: TGTGCCAGCAGCTTAGCACAGGGGAGGACTGAAGCTTTCTTT.